This T cell receptor beta chain was sequenced in a study of identical twins. The CDR3 is made up of 17 amino acids. The ends lost 0 bases at V and 6 bases at J; junction bases unmatched: 3. The germline CDR1 and CDR2 sequences are LGHNA and YNFKEQ. MiXCR, run by TCRdb on the 5' RACE reads, gives a single entry per CDR3 protein. The table records 1,800,000 or so distinct CDR3 sequences, about 30% of them present only once. Only a few counts were recorded for this clonotype. This clonotype was sampled from a newborn girl in good health. The chain is built from TRBV4-2 and TRBJ2-1; 15 nucleotides align to TRBD2. Material: cord blood. The chain's CDR3 is CASSQDWTSGGGNEQFF. For the CDR3, the DNA is TGTGCCAGCAGCCAAGACTGGACTAGCGGGGGGGGCAATGAGCAGTTCTTC.